This T cell receptor beta chain derives from a study of shared clonotypes between healthy human individuals (dated by TCRdb to 2018 to 2020). Looking at the study overall: The cohort included three men and a couple of women between 18 and 49 years of age. To increase sequencing depth and limit assay-specific biases, different laboratories used diverse techniques to prepare libraries and sequence TCR repertoires. Blood TCR repertoires of a handful of healthy adults were deeply sequenced to estimate repertoire size and the extent of clonotype sharing between individuals. For each donor, CD4 naive and CD4 memory were each run on three plates, CD8 naive on two plates, and CD8 memory on one plate. Each donor's leukapheresis produced roughly between about 0.8 and 8.9 billion PBMCs.

On the study overall, not on this receptor specifically: Because the study included only a small number of donors, the genetic and exposure-history diversity represented was limited. Roughly 5% of naive CD4, 3.5% of naive CD8, about 2.5% of memory CD4, and approximately 0.39% of memory CD8 clonotypes were shared across several donors. Clonotypes shared by all four sorted-subset donors showed higher generation probabilities than non-shared clonotypes. Estimated clonotype richness was generally larger for naive than for memory subsets. Sampling was restricted to blood, and TCR repertoires in tissues likely differ from the TCR repertoires found in blood. Even with the large sequencing depth, rarefaction of the sorted-subset datasets indicated that sequencing was incomplete. Based on pairwise subsampling, the degree of clonotype sharing among donors was expected to be affected by sequencing depth.

The donors were healthy, HIV-negative adults with no recently reported acute infections or vaccinations. All donors were Caucasian adults living in Nashville, Tennessee, USA. Magnetic negative selection was used to enrich CD4+ T cells, after which naive cells were positively selected on CD45RA and the negative fraction became the memory subset. Blood was collected by leukapheresis, and PBMCs were isolated by Ficoll-Histopaque density gradient centrifugation and then cryopreserved in liquid nitrogen vapor phase. Analytical flow cytometry was used to check the purity and quantity of each magnetically sorted T cell population. Genomic DNA was isolated from every sorted fraction and measured by UV absorbance on a Nanodrop 2000c. Measured from the cysteine to the phenylalanine, the CDR3 is 12 residues long. The read is trimmed to its CDR3 DNA, 36 bases read in frame from base 1. V has 9 bases trimmed and J has 7 bases trimmed; junction bases matching no gene number 3. Via the germline V gene, CDR1 is MDHEN and CDR2 SYDVKM.

Points on this clone: What this receptor recognizes is not known. There are no base qualities to consult, and no much larger clone falls within one base.

TCR CDR3 regions were amplified from genomic DNA by multiplex PCR using the deep immunoSEQ assay. For each cell subset, the extracted genomic DNA was distributed evenly across all wells of several immunoSEQ 96-well plates, and each plate served as one replicate. For sorted subsets, each replicate PCR was loaded with 200 to 250 ng genomic DNA, equivalent to 25,000 to 35,000 T cell genomes. Purified libraries were measured with a Qubit 3.0 fluorometer, size-checked on a Bioanalyzer 2100, and measured again with the KAPA Library Quantification kit. A separate single-read 150-cycle Illumina NextSeq 550 flow cell was used to sequence each immunoSEQ 96-well plate. As for how the authors treated the data: Because the immunoSEQ output included only junctional sequences and no quality scores, the filtering could not be the same as the filtering used for full-length reads. Sequences were annotated with PyIR, a Python wrapper for IgBLAST v1.9, using IMGT germline references to assign V/J genes and CDR3. Reads were filtered out if the reads had weak V/J assignments (E-value above 1e-6), no CDR3, stop codons, out-of-frame junctions, or ambiguous translated residues. V3J clonotypes were defined as sequences sharing the same inferred V gene, J gene, and CDR3 amino acid sequence. Percentage overlap between repertoires was computed as shared unique clonotypes divided by the size of the smaller repertoire. Three approaches were used to assess repertoire richness: RTK rarefaction, the Chao1 estimator, and Recon v2.1 estimates of unobserved clonotypes. Generation probabilities were computed with OLGA for all TCRbeta clonotypes obtained by the gDNA method from a handful of donors. Imported from immuneACCESS, the table was reduced by TCRdb to in-frame sequences with V and J called. These copies leave out some clones; in studies compared against another copy, an unresolved V gene accounts for under half, and the cause of the remainder is not known. The DNA gave D and trimming, while V, J and clone size come from that table. In all, the sample holds some 500,000 clones, and 90% to 96% of those were seen once. The top ten constitute about 0.064% of the sample.

The chain is assembled from TRBV28 and TRBJ1-1; 12 bases in the middle match TRBD1. The TCR sequence derives from a woman aged 25 to 45 in good health. Sequencing was carried out using naive CD4+ T cells sorted from blood. The sample's cell subset or site label, decoded: CD45RA+ positively selected. CDR3 reads: CASGTGGLEAFF. The bases are TGTGCCAGTGGGACAGGGGGCCTTGAAGCTTTCTTT.